These T cell receptor beta chains were read from a single sample in a study of blood T cell repertoires in COVID-19. Assay used: immunoSEQ multiplex PCR; TCRdb lists only in-frame clones, some missing. The sample yields approximately 200,000 clones, around 84% seen once. The sequencing input was PBMCs or T cells enriched from blood (not recorded which). These receptors were obtained from a woman aged 30 to 39 who had recovered from COVID-19. The CDR3 runs from the conserved cysteine through the conserved F or W. A D gene is named only where the DNA matches it firmly. Some rows mark clone size as missing; the rest say once, few, many or name a class of expanded clone.

d_gene	j_gene	abundance	v_gene	CDR3nt	CDR3aa
TRBD2	TRBJ2-5	-	TRBV11-2	TGTGCCAGCAGCTTTCTCGGGACTACCCAAGGAGTCCAAGAGACCCAGTACTTC	CASSFLGTTQGVQETQYF
TRBD2	TRBJ2-2	-	TRBV7-8	TGTGCCAGCAGCTTAGCGGAAGGACTAGCGGGGATCACCGGGGAGCTGTTTTTT	CASSLAEGLAGITGELFF
-	TRBJ1-3	-	TRBV18	TGTGCCAGCTCACCAGGGACTCAGCTAAAGGGAAACACCATATATTTT	CASSPGTQLKGNTIYF
TRBD2	TRBJ2-2	few	TRBV19	TGTGCCAGTAGACAGGGACTAGCGGGGAGCGCGAACACCGGGGAGCTGTTTTTT	CASRQGLAGSANTGELFF
TRBD1	TRBJ2-7	-	TRBV4-1	TGCGCCAGCAGCCAAGGGGGGACAGGGTGGTACGAGCAGTACTTC	CASSQGGTGWYEQYF
-	TRBJ2-4	once	TRBV13	TGTGCCAGCAGCCGCCTTGGACTGCCCCTGGCCAAAAACATTCAGTACTTC	CASSRLGLPLAKNIQYF
-	TRBJ2-1	-	TRBV27	TGTGCCAGCAGTTTCCAGTCCTACAATGAGCAGTTCTTC	CASSFQSYNEQFF
TRBD1	TRBJ2-7	-	TRBV28	TGTGCCACTGGGGGACAGAGATACGAGCAGTACTTC	CATGGQRYEQYF
-	TRBJ1-1	-	TRBV4-2	TGTGCCAGCAGCCAAGAAGGGGTAACTGAAGCTTTCTTT	CASSQEGVTEAFF
-	TRBJ2-2	medium-sized	TRBV15	TGTGCCACCAGCAGAGATCTAGCTAACACCGGGGAGCTGTTTTTT	CATSRDLANTGELFF
-	TRBJ2-7	once	TRBV4-2	TGTGCCAGCAGCCAAGAAGTGTATGGGGCCGAGCAGTACTTC	CASSQEVYGAEQYF
-	TRBJ2-5	-	TRBV6-4	TGTGCCAGCAGTGAGGGGGCGAAAGAGACCCAGTACTTC	CASSEGAKETQYF
-	TRBJ1-1	-	TRBV10-3	TGTGCCATCAGTGAGTCCATGAGTGAAGCTTTCTTT	CAISESMSEAFF
TRBD2	TRBJ2-3	-	TRBV3-1/TRBV3-2	TGTGCCAGCAGCCTAGCGGGGGGTCTAGGCACAGATACGCAGTATTTT	CASSLAGGLGTDTQYF
-	TRBJ1-6	-	TRBV12-3/TRBV12-4	TGTGCCAGCAGTCCGGGACAATATTCACCCCTCCACTTT	CASSPGQYSPLHF
TRBD2	TRBJ2-7	-	TRBV5-1	TGCGCCAGCAGCTTGGGCGGACTAGCGGGGGGGATCTCCTACGAGCAGTACTTC	CASSLGGLAGGISYEQYF
-	TRBJ2-5	-	TRBV3-1/TRBV3-2	TGTGCCAGCAGCGTCGGAGAGACCCAGTACTTC	CASSVGETQYF
TRBD1	TRBJ2-1	-	TRBV3-1/TRBV3-2	TGTGCCAGCAGCCACCCGGACAGGGAAACCTACAATGAGCAGTTCTTC	CASSHPDRETYNEQFF
-	TRBJ2-7	-	TRBV5-6	TGTGCCAGCAGCTTGCAACGGCCGGGGGAGCAGTACTTC	CASSLQRPGEQYF
-	TRBJ2-1	-	TRBV7-6	TGTGCCAGCAGCTTAGGAGGCGGGAACACGGCCCAGCAGTTCTTC	CASSLGGGNTAQQFF
TRBD2	TRBJ2-5	-	TRBV11-2	TGTGCCAGCAGCTCCGGACTAGCACGAGAGACCCAGTACTTC	CASSSGLARETQYF
-	TRBJ1-1	-	TRBV6-5	TGTGCCAGCAGTCGGGAAACTGAAGCTTTCTTT	CASSRETEAFF
TRBD1	TRBJ1-4	-	TRBV14	TGTGCCAGCAGCCAAGACTGGGGACAGATTAATGAAAAACTGTTTTTT	CASSQDWGQINEKLFF
TRBD1	TRBJ1-3	-	TRBV7-9	TGTGCCAGCAGCCACACAGGGGCAGGAAACACCATATATTTT	CASSHTGAGNTIYF
-	TRBJ1-2	-	TRBV28	TGTGCCAGCAGTTTTGGCAGGGAATGGGCTAACTATGGCTACACCTTC	CASSFGREWANYGYTF
-	TRBJ2-5	-	TRBV24-1	TGTGCCACCAGTGACCGCGGGTCAACCTTCCGGGAGACCCAGTACTTC	CATSDRGSTFRETQYF
TRBD1	TRBJ1-1	-	TRBV18	TGTGCCAGCTCACCCTTATTCCCGACAGGGGGCGGTGGCACTGAAGCTTTCTTT	CASSPLFPTGGGGTEAFF
-	TRBJ1-2	-	TRBV15	TGTGCCACCAGCAAAACCAGACAGGACCCTAACTATGGCTACACCTTC	CATSKTRQDPNYGYTF
-	TRBJ1-1	once	TRBV2	TGTGCCAGCAGGGACAGCTCCTTGAACACTGAAGCTTTCTTT	CASRDSSLNTEAFF
-	TRBJ1-2	-	TRBV6-5	TGTGCCAGCAGTTCTTTCCCTCTCCGGGGCTACACCTTC	CASSSFPLRGYTF
TRBD2	TRBJ2-7	few	TRBV9	TGTGCCAGCAGCGTAGAGGCCAGCGGGAGCGGGCATCAGCAGTACTTC	CASSVEASGSGHQQYF
-	TRBJ2-2	-	TRBV5-1	TGCGCCAGCAGCACCGGACAGACCTACACCGGGGAGCTGTTTTTT	CASSTGQTYTGELFF
TRBD1	TRBJ1-2	-	TRBV2	TGTGCCAGCAGCCGAGAGCTGACAGGGAACTATGGCTACACCTTC	CASSRELTGNYGYTF
TRBD2	TRBJ2-1	-	TRBV20-1	TGCAGTGCTAGTTCAAAGCGGGGTGAGCAGTTCTTC	CSASSKRGEQFF
TRBD1	TRBJ1-5	-	TRBV30	TGTGCCTGGACAGACAGGGCGGATCAGCCCCAGCATTTT	CAWTDRADQPQHF
-	TRBJ2-5	-	TRBV21-1	TGTGCCAGCAGCTTTATAGGGCAGGGGGCTCGACCCATCGAAGTGGAGACCCAGTACTTC	CASSFIGQGARPIEVETQYF
-	TRBJ2-2	many	TRBV28	TGTGCCAGCAGTTTCGGGGGAATCGGGGAGCTGTTTTTT	CASSFGGIGELFF
TRBD2	TRBJ2-5	-	TRBV5-4	TGTGCCAGCAGCTTGGCGGCTAGCGGGAAGGAGACCCAGTACTTC	CASSLAASGKETQYF
TRBD1	TRBJ2-7	-	TRBV20-1	TGCAGTGCTAGTCATGTAGAAACAGGGGGCTACGAGCAGTACTTC	CSASHVETGGYEQYF
-	TRBJ1-5	few	TRBV7-2	TGTGCCAGCAGTCCTAACAGGGCTCAGCCCCAGCATTTT	CASSPNRAQPQHF
-	TRBJ1-1	-	TRBV28	TGTGCCAGCAGTGTATACAGGGTTCGGAGCACTGAAGCTTTCTTT	CASSVYRVRSTEAFF
TRBD2	TRBJ2-7	-	TRBV24-1	TGTGCCACCAGTGCTCTGAGTTCGACTAGCGGACACTACGAGCAGTACTTC	CATSALSSTSGHYEQYF
TRBD1	TRBJ1-5	-	TRBV15	TGTGCCACCAGCACGGACAGGGAAACGTATCAGCCCCAGCATTTT	CATSTDRETYQPQHF
TRBD2	TRBJ2-3	-	TRBV5-1	TGCGCCAGCAGCTTGCGCGGGGGGCCCACAGATACGCAGTATTTT	CASSLRGGPTDTQYF
TRBD1	TRBJ1-6	-	TRBV30	TGTGCCTGGACCCCGGGACAGGGGCATTCACCCCTCCACTTT	CAWTPGQGHSPLHF
-	TRBJ2-5	once	TRBV27	TGTGCCAGCAGTCCATACAGTGGGGAGACCCAGTACTTC	CASSPYSGETQYF
TRBD1	TRBJ1-5	once	TRBV5-1	TGCGCCAGCAGCACAGGGGTTAATCAGCCCCAGCATTTT	CASSTGVNQPQHF
-	TRBJ2-1	-	TRBV18	TGTGCCAGCTCATCAGGGGCCTCATCAATCGCGTTATCCTACAATGAGCAGTTCTTC	CASSSGASSIALSYNEQFF
TRBD1	TRBJ2-7	-	TRBV5-8	TGTGCCAGCAGCTTAAATACAGGGGGCTTATACGAGCAGTACTTC	CASSLNTGGLYEQYF
TRBD1	TRBJ1-5	many	TRBV28	TGTGCCAGCAGCGAGACAGGGGTGGGTCAGCCCCAGCATTTT	CASSETGVGQPQHF
-	TRBJ1-2	-	TRBV5-5	TGTGCCAGCAGCTTGGGCCCTACCGGGACAAGCACCTATGGCTACACCTTC	CASSLGPTGTSTYGYTF
TRBD1	TRBJ1-4	-	TRBV9	TGTGCCAGCAGCGGAACCCCGACTGCCGGGACAGGCCGGGGAAAACTGTTTTTT	CASSGTPTAGTGRGKLFF
TRBD1	TRBJ2-3	-	TRBV19	TGTGCCAGTAGTATTAAACAGGGGACGCAGTATTTT	CASSIKQGTQYF
-	TRBJ2-5	-	TRBV11-3	TGTGCCAGCAGCCGAACTAGCCAAGAGACCCAGTACTTC	CASSRTSQETQYF
-	TRBJ2-7	-	TRBV3-1/TRBV3-2	TGTGCCAGCAGCCAAGAATGGGGCCGCGAGCAGTACTTC	CASSQEWGREQYF